Presented here are 2 T cell receptor beta chains from one specimen sequenced in a study of T cell responses to AZD1222 COVID-19 vaccine. Assay: immunoSEQ multiplex PCR; the TCRdb copy retains only in-frame clones and omits some. The sample holds about 180,000 clones; about 90% are singletons and the top ten take less than 0.55%. Material: peripheral blood, obtained on day 0 of AZD1222 vaccination. The receptor source for this set is an adult in good health.

The chain has TRBV7-9 and TRBJ2-2; 8 bases align to TRBD1. The germline gives CDR1 SEHNR, CDR2 FQNEAQ (reference sequence). The CDR3 extends over 17 amino acids. The V segment lost 6 bases and the J segment 0 bases; nucleotides outside the gene matches: 9. CDR3 in DNA: TGTGCCAGCAGGACGCGGGCAGGGGGCGCGAACACCGGGGAGCTGTTTTTT. It translates to CASRTRAGGANTGELFF.

The chain couples TRBV11-2 to TRBJ2-2, with D perhaps given as TRBD1 or TRBD2 (6 bases each). V lost 5 bases to trimming and J lost 0 bases, with 10 bases between them. The CDR3 runs 15 residues. Germline CDR1 and CDR2: SGHAT and FQNNGV. CDR3 sequence reads: CASSRGRTNTGELFF. The CDR3 DNA follows: TGTGCCAGCAGCCGGGGGCGGACGAACACCGGGGAGCTGTTTTTT.